This TCR beta chain was captured in a study of cytomegalovirus exposure and HLA in healthy donors. Overall study context: The same platform used for the approximately 700 first-cohort repertoires was also used for the approximately 120 validation repertoires, as a later analysis reported. General study points: It was about 180 TCR beta chains that were listed as cytomegalovirus-associated. Rarity marked most TCR sequences, yet some public TCRs occurred in many donors.

Clones were sequenced by immunoSEQ multiplex PCR, and TCRdb holds only the in-frame ones, with some missing. The sample contains approximately 230,000 clones, over 75% of which appear only once. Germline lookup yields CDR1 MNHEY and CDR2 SVGAGI. The V and J ends lost 4 bases and 7 bases respectively, with 14 bases between them. The CDR3 covers 13 residues. This clone was counted a few times. Antigen unknown. From the 120-subject validation cohort, which was separate from the approximately 670-subject first cohort, the donors were drawn. The sample consisted of PBMCs. V is TRBV6-5 and J is TRBJ2-7, with D hard to call. The source is a young man in good health and CMV-seropositive. The CDR3 bases are TGTGCCAGCAGTTCTCAGGTGGGTCGGGAGCAGTACTTC. Its protein product is CASSSQVGREQYF.